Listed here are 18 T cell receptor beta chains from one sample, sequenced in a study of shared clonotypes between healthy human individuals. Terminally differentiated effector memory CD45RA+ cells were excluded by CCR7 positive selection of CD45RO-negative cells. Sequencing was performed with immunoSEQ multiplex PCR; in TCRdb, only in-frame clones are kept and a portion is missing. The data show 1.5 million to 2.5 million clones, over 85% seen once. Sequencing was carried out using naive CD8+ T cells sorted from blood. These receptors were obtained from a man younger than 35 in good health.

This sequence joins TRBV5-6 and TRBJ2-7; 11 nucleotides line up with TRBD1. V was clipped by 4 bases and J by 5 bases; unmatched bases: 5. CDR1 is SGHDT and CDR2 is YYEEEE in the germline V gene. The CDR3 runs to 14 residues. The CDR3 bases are TGTGCCAGCAGCGCGGGACAGGGGGTAGACGAGCAGTACTTC. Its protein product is CASSAGQGVDEQYF. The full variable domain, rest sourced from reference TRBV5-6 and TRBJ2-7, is DAGVTQSPTHLIKTRGQQVTLRCSPKSGHDTVSWYQQALGQGPQFIFQYYEEEERQRGNFPDRFSGHQFPNYSSELNVNALLLGDSALYLCASSAGQGVDEQYFGPGTRLTVT.

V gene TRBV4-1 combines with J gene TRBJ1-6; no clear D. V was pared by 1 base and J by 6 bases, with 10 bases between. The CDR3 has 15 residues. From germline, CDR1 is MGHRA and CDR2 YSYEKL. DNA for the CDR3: TGCGCCAGCAGCCAAGCCGGCCCCTCTAATTCACCCCTCCACTTT. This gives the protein CASSQAGPSNSPLHF.

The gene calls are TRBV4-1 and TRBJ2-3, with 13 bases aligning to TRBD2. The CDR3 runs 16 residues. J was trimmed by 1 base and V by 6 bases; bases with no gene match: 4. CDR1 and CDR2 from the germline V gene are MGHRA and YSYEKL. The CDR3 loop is CASRTGLAGRTDTQYF. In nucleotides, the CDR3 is TGCGCCAGCAGGACGGGACTAGCGGGGCGCACAGATACGCAGTATTTT.

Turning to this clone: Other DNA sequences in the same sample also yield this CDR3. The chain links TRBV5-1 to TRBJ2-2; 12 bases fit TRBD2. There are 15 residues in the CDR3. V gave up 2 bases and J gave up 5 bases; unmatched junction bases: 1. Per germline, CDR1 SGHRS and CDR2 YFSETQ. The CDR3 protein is CASSLGLAGTGELFF. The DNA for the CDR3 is TGCGCCAGCAGCTTAGGACTAGCGGGGACCGGGGAGCTGTTTTTT.

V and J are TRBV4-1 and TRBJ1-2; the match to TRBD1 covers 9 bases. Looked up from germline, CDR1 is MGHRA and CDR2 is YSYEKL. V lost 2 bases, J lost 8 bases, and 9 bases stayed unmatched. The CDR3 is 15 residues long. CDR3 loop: CASSQTPGQGVGYTF. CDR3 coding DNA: TGCGCCAGCAGCCAAACTCCGGGACAGGGAGTCGGCTACACCTTC.

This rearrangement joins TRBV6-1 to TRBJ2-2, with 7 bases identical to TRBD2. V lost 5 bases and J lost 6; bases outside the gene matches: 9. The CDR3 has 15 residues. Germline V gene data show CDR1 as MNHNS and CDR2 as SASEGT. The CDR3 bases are TGTGCCAGCAGTTTTTTACGGGGGGAGGCCGGGGAGCTGTTTTTT. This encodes CASSFLRGEAGELFF.

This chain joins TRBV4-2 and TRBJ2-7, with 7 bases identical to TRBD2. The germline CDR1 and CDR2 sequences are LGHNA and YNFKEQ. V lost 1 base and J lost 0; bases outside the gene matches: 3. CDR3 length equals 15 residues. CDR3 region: CASSQGRDYSYEQYF. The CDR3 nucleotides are TGTGCCAGCAGCCAAGGTCGGGACTACTCCTACGAGCAGTACTTC.

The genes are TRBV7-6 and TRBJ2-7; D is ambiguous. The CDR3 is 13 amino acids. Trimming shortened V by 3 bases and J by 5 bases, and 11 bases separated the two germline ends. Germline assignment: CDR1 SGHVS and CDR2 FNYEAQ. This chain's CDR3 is CASSLERADEQYF. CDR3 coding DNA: TGTGCCAGCAGCTTGGAACGGGCCGACGAGCAGTACTTC.

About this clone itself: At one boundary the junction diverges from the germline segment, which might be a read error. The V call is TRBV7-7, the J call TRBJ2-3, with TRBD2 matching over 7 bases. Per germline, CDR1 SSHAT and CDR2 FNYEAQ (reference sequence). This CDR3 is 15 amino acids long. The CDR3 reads CASSFRGRAADTQYF. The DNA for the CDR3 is TGTGCTAGCAGCTTTCGAGGGAGGGCGGCAGATACGCAGTATTTT.

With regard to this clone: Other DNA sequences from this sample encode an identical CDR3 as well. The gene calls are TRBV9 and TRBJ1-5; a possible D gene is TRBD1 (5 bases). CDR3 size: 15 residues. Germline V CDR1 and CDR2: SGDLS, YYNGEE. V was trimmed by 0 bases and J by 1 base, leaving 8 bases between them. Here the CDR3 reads CASSVDGGSNQPQHF. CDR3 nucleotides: TGTGCCAGCAGCGTAGATGGGGGAAGCAATCAGCCCCAGCATTTT. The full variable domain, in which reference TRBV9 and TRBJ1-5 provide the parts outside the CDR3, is DSGVTQTPKHLITATGQRVTLRCSPRSGDLSVYWYQQSLDQGLQFLIQYYNGEERAKGNILERFSAQQFPDLHSELNLSSLELGDSALYFCASSVDGGSNQPQHFGDGTRLSIL.

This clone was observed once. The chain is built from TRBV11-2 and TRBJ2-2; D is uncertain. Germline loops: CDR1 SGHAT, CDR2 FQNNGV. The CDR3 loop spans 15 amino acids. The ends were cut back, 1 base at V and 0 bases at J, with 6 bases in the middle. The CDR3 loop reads CASSLAQPNTGELFF. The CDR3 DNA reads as TGTGCCAGCAGCTTAGCACAGCCGAACACCGGGGAGCTGTTTTTT.

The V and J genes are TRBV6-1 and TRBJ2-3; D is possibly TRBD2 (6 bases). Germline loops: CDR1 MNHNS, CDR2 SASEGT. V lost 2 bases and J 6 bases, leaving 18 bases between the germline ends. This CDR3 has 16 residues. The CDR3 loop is CASSENEGLEGDTQYF. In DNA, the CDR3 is TGTGCCAGCAGTGAAAATGAGGGACTCGAGGGGGATACGCAGTATTTT.

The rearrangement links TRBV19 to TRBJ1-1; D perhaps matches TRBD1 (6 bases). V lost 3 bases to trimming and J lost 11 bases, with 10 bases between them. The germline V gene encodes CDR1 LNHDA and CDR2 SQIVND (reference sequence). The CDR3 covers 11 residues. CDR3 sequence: CASSIGGLAFF. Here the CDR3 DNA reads TGTGCCAGTAGTATCGGGGGGCTCGCTTTCTTT.

CDR3 sequence: CASSLRAIGQPQHF. Here the CDR3 DNA reads TGTGCCAGCTCATTGAGGGCCATTGGGCAGCCCCAGCATTTT. The V gene is TRBV27, the J gene TRBJ1-5, with no clear D. CDR3 length: 14 residues. Trimming cost V 8 bases and J 7 bases, with 18 bases left between them. In germline, CDR1 is MNHEY, CDR2 SMNVEV (reference sequence).

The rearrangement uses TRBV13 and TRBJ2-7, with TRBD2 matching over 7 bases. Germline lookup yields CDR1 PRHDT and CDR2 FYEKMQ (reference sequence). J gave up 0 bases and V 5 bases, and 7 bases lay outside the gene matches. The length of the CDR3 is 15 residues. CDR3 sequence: CASSEGAGPSYEQYF. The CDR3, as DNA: TGTGCCAGCAGCGAGGGAGCGGGGCCCTCCTACGAGCAGTACTTC.

The CDR3 nucleotides are TGTGCCTGGAGTGCTGGGACAGGGGGACCCGAGCAGTACTTC. Protein product: CAWSAGTGGPEQYF. This chain links TRBV30 with TRBJ2-7; TRBD1 agrees at 11 bases. The length of the CDR3 is 14 residues. Trimming took 1 base from V and 6 from J; bases not matched to a gene: 5. From germline, CDR1 is GTSNPN and CDR2 SVGIG (reference sequence).

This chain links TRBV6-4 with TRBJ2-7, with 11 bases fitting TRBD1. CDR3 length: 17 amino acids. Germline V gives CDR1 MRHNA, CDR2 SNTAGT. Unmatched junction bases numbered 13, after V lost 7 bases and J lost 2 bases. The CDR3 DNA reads TGTGCCAGCACCATCGAACTTCGGGGACAGGGGGCCTACGAGCAGTACTTC. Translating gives CASTIELRGQGAYEQYF.

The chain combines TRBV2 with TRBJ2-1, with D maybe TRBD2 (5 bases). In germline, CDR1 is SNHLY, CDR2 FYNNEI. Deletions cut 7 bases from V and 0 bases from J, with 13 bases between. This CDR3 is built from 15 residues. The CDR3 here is CASNGGHPSYNEQFF. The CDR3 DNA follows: TGTGCCAGCAATGGCGGGCATCCCTCCTACAATGAGCAGTTCTTC.